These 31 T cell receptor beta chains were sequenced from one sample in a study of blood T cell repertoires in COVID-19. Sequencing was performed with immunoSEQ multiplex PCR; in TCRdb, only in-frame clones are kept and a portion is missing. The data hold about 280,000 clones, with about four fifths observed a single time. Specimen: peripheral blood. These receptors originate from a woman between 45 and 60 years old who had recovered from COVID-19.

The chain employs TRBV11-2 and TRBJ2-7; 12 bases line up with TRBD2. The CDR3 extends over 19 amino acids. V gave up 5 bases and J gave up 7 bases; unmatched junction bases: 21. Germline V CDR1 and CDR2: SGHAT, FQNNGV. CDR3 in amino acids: CASSPYVPWTSGVGEEQYF. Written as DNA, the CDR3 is TGTGCCAGCAGCCCATACGTCCCGTGGACTAGCGGGGTTGGTGAAGAGCAGTACTTC.

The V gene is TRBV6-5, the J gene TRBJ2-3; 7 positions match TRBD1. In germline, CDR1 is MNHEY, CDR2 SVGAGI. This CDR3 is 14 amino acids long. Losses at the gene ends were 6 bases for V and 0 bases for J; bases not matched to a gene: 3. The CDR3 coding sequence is TGTGCCAGCAGGGACAGGTTTAGCACAGATACGCAGTATTTT. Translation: CASRDRFSTDTQYF.

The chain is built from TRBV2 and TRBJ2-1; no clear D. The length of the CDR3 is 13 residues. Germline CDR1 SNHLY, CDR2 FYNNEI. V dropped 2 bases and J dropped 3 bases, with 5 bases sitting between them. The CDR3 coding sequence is TGTGCCAGCAGTGAAAGCCACTACAATGAGCAGTTCTTC. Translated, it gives CASSESHYNEQFF.

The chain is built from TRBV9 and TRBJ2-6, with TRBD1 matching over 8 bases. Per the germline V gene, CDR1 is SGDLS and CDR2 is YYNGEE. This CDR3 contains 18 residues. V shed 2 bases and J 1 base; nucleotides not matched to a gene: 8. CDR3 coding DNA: TGTGCCAGCAGCGTCCTCGCAGGGGGCATGTCTGGGGCCAACGTCCTGACTTTC. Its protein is CASSVLAGGMSGANVLTF.

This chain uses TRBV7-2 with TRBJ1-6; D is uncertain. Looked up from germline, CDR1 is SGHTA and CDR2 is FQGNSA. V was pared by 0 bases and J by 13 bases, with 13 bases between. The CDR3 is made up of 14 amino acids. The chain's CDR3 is CASSLAWAGMPLHF. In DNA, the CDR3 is TGTGCCAGCAGCTTAGCGTGGGCGGGAATGCCCCTCCACTTT.

In DNA form, the CDR3 reads TGTGCCAGTAGTATAGACAGGGCTAATGAAGCTTTCTTT. Its translation is CASSIDRANEAFF. The chain employs TRBV19 and TRBJ1-1; TRBD1 is a possible D gene (5 bases). This CDR3 has 13 amino acids. Trimming cost V 0 bases and J 7 bases, with 9 bases left between them. The germline V gene encodes CDR1 LNHDA and CDR2 SQIVND (reference sequence). Combining the CDR3 with reference TRBV19 and TRBJ1-1 gives the whole variable domain DGGITQSPKYLFRKEGQNVTLSCEQNLNHDAMYWYRQDPGQGLRLIYYSQIVNDFQKGDIAEGYSVSREKKESFPLTVTSAQKNPTAFYLCASSIDRANEAFFGQGTRLTVV.

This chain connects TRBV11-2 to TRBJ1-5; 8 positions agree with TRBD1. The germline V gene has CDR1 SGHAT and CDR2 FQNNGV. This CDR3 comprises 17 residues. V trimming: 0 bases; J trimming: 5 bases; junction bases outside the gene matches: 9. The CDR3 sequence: CASSLEEQGELDQPQHF. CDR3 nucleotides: TGTGCCAGCAGCTTAGAAGAACAGGGGGAGTTGGATCAGCCCCAGCATTTT.

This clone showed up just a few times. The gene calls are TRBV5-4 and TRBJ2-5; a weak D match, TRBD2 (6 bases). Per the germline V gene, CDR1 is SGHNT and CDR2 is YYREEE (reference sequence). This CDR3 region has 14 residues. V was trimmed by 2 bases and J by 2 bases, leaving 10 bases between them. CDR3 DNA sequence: TGTGCCAGCAGCTTAGGACTACATCAAGAGACCCAGTACTTC. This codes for CASSLGLHQETQYF.

The CDR3 bases are TGTGCCAGCACCAGAGCAGGCTTCGAGCAGTACTTC. This gives the protein CASTRAGFEQYF. J is TRBJ2-7 and V is TRBV12-3 or TRBV12-4; no reliable D call. Trimming shortened V by 7 bases and J by 6 bases, and 13 bases separated the two germline ends. The CDR3 is 12 residues long.

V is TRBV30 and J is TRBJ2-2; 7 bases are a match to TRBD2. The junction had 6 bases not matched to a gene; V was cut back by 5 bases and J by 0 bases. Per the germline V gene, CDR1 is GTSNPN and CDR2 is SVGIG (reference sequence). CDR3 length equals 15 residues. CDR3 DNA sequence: TGTGCCTGGGGGCGGAGCGGGGCGAACACCGGGGAGCTGTTTTTT. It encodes CAWGRSGANTGELFF.

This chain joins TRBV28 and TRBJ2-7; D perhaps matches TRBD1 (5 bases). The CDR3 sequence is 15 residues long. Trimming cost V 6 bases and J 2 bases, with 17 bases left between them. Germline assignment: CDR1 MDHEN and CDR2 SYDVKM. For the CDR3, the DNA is TGTGCCAGCAGCCCAGTGTTCCTACAGGCCTACGAGCAGTACTTC. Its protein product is CASSPVFLQAYEQYF.

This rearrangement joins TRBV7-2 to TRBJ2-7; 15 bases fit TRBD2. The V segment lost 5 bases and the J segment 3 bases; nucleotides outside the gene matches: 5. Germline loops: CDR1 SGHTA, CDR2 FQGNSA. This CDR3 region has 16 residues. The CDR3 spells CASSHGLAGGYYEQYF. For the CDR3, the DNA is TGTGCCAGCAGCCACGGACTAGCGGGGGGGTACTACGAGCAGTACTTC.

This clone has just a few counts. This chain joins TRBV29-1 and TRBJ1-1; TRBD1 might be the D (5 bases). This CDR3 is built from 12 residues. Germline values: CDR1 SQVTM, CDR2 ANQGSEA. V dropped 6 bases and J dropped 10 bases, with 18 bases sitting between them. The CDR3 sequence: CSVRPRADGAFF. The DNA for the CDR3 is TGCAGCGTACGACCCAGGGCGGACGGAGCTTTCTTT.

CDR3 in DNA: TGTGCCAGCAGCGGGACAGGGGGCTACGAGCAGTACTTC. This codes for CASSGTGGYEQYF. This chain links TRBV28 with TRBJ2-7, with 11 bases fitting TRBD1. Unmatched junction bases numbered 1, after V lost 6 bases and J lost 3 bases. The germline V gene encodes CDR1 MDHEN and CDR2 SYDVKM. The CDR3 extends over 13 amino acids.

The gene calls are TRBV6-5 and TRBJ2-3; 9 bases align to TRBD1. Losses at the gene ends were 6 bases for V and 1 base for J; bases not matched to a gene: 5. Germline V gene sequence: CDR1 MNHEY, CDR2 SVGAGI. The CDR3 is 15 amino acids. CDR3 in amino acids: CASSGRQGGTDTQYF. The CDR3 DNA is TGTGCCAGCAGCGGTAGACAGGGGGGCACAGATACGCAGTATTTT.

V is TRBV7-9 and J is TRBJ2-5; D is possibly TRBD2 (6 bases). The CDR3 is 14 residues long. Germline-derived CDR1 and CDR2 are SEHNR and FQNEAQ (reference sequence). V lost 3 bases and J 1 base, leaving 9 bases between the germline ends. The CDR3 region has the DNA TGTGCCAGCAGCTTTGGGGGGATCCAAGAGACCCAGTACTTC. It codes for CASSFGGIQETQYF.

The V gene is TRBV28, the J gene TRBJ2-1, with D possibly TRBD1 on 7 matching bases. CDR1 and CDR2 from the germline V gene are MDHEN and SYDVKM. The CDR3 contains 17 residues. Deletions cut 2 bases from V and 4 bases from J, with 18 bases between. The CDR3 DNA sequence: TGTGCCAGCAGTTTACATGCGGCAGGGGGGAGATACAATGAGCAGTTCTTC. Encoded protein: CASSLHAAGGRYNEQFF.

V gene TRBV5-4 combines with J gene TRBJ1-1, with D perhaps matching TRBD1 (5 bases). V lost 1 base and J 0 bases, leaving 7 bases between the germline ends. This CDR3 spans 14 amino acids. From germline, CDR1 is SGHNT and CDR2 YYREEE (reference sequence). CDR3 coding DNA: TGTGCCAGCAGCTTGCAGGGTATGAACACTGAAGCTTTCTTT. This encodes CASSLQGMNTEAFF.

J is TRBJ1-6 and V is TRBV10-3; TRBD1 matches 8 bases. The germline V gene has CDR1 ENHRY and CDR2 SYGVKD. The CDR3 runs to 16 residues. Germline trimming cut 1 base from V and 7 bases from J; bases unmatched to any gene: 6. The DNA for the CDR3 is TGTGCCATCAGTGAGTGGGGAAACAGGGGGAATTCACCCCTCCACTTT. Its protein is CAISEWGNRGNSPLHF.

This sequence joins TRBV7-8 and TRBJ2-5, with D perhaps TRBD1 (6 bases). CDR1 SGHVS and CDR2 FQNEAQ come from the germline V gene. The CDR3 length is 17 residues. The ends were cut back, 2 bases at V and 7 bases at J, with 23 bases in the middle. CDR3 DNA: TGTGCCAGCAGCTTACATCCTGGACAGTCAAGCACAGGGACCCAGTACTTC. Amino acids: CASSLHPGQSSTGTQYF.

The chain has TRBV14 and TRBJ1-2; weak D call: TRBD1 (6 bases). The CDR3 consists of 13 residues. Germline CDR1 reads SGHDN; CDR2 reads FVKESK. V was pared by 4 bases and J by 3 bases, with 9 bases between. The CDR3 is CASSLTGHYGYTF. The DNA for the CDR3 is TGTGCCAGCAGCCTGACAGGACACTATGGCTACACCTTC.

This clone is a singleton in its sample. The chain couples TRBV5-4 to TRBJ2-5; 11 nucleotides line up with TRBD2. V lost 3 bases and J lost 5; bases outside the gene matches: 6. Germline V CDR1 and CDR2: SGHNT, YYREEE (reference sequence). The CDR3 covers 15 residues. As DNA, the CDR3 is TGTGCCAGCAGCTCCTTAGCGGGGGGGCTGGAGACCCAGTACTTC. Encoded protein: CASSSLAGGLETQYF.

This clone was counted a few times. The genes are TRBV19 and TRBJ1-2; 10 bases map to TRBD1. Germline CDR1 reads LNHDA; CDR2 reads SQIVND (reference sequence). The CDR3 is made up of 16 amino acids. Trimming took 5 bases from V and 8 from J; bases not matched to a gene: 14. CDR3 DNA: TGTGCCAGTAGTCACTCCGGGACAGGGGTCCGAGGAGGCTACACCTTC. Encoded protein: CASSHSGTGVRGGYTF.

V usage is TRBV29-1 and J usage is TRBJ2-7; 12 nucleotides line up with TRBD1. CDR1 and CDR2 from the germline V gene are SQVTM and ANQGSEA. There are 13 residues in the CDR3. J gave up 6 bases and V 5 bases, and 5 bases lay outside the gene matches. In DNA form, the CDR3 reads TGCAGCGTTCTCCGGGACAGGGGGCGCGAGCAGTACTTC. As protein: CSVLRDRGREQYF.

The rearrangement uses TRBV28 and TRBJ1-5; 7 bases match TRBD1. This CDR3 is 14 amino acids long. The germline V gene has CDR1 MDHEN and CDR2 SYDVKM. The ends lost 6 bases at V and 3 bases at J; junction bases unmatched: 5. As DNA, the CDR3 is TGTGCCAGCAGCCCCGGGACAGACAATCAGCCCCAGCATTTT. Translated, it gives CASSPGTDNQPQHF.

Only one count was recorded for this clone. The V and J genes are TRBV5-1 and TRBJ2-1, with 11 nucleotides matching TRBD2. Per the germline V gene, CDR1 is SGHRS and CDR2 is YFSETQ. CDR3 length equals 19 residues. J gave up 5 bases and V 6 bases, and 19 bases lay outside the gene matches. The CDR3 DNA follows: TGCGCCAGCACGCCAACTATTAGATCCGGGACTAGCGGAAACAATGAGCAGTTCTTC. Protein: CASTPTIRSGTSGNNEQFF. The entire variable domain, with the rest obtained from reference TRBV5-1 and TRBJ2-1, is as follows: KAGVTQTPRYLIKTRGQQVTLSCSPISGHRSVSWYQQTPGQGLQFLFEYFSETQRNKGNFPGRFSGRQFSNSRSEMNVSTLELGDSALYLCASTPTIRSGTSGNNEQFFGPGTRLTVL.

CDR3 sequence (DNA): TGTGCCAGCAGTAGCGGGACAGGACACACCATATATTTT. Residues: CASSSGTGHTIYF. The rearrangement links TRBV6-6 to TRBJ1-3; 8 bases agree with TRBD1. From germline, CDR1 is MNHNY and CDR2 SVGAGI (reference sequence). V gave up 5 bases and J gave up 8 bases; unmatched junction bases: 5. CDR3 length equals 13 residues.

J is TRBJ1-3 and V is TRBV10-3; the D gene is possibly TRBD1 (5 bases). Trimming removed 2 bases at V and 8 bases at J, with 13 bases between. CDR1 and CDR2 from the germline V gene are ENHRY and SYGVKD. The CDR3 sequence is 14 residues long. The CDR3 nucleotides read TGTGCCATCAGTGAGACAGGCCACCTCGACACCATATATTTT. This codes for CAISETGHLDTIYF.

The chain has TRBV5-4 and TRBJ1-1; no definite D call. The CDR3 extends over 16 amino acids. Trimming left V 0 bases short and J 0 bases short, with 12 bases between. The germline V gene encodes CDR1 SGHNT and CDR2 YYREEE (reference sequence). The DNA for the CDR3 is TGTGCCAGCAGCTTGGAACCAGAAAAAATGAACACTGAAGCTTTCTTT. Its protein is CASSLEPEKMNTEAFF. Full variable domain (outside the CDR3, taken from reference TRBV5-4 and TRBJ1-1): ETGVTQSPTHLIKTRGQQVTLRCSSQSGHNTVSWYQQALGQGPQFIFQYYREEENGRGNFPPRFSGLQFPNYSSELNVNALELDDSALYLCASSLEPEKMNTEAFFGQGTRLTVV.

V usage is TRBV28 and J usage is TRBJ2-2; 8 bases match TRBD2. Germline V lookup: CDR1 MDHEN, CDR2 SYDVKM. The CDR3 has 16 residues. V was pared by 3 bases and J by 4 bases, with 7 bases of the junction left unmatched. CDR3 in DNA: TGTGCCAGCAGTTTCACCGGGACTAGTGGCACCGGGGAGCTGTTTTTT. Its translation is CASSFTGTSGTGELFF.

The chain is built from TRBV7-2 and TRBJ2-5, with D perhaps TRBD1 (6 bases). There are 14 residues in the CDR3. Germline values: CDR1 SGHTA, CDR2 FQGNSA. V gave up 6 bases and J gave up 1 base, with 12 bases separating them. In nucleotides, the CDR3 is TGTGCCAGCAGTCCTGGACAGTTCCAAGAGACCCAGTACTTC. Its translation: CASSPGQFQETQYF.